This T cell receptor beta chain originates from a study of blood T cell repertoires in COVID-19 (TCRdb year 2020). Concerning the study at large: Samples covering the acute and convalescent phases of COVID-19 were provided by collaborators in the United States, Italy and Spain. The material from the prospective study consisted of cDNA or gDNA derived from T cells, B-cell-depleted T cells, or PBMCs. Deeply sampled blood TCRbeta repertoires from subjects exposed to, actively infected with, or recovered from COVID-19 were included in the dataset. The repertoires were released in a freely available public database meant as a resource for research on the immune response to SARS-CoV-2. The samples were drawn from the first 160 participants of the ongoing ImmuneRACE study and from some 1,300 subjects provided by 6 global collaborators. Sample metadata almost always included a de-identified subject ID, COVID-19 status, age in years and sex. Where available, HLA class I and class II types were taken from metadata supplied by the sample provider and were not determined by assay-based typing.

Each collaborating institution followed its own protocols to collect whole blood in K2EDTA tubes. For TCRbeta analysis, collaborators shipped samples in one of three forms: frozen whole blood, isolated PBMCs, or DNA extracted from either of those sample types. Compared with germline, V lacks 1 base and J lacks 9 bases; bases without a gene match: 7. For CDR1 and CDR2, the germline V gene lists SGHAT and FQNNGV. The CDR3 goes from the cysteine to the phenylalanine over 15 residues. Left in the record is the CDR3 DNA by itself, 45 bases read in frame from the first base. Results and caveats for the whole study, not just this receptor: The quantity of clinical and demographic metadata differed by source and by participant and was supplied without curation.

This clone has only a few counts. Its target antigen remains unknown. No qualities accompany the bases; no much larger clone lies one base away. TCRbeta CDR3 regions were amplified from genomic DNA by means of the immunoSEQ Assay, a bias-controlled multiplex PCR. The paper's processing steps were these. The number of nucleated cells in each sample was estimated from the amplification of reference gene primers within the assay. To quantify the absolute abundance of each unique TCRbeta CDR3 rearrangement, sequence reads were collapsed and filtered. For each sample, productive Simpson clonality was calculated as the square root of Simpson's diversity index over productive rearrangements. In TCRdb, the immuneACCESS table is reduced to in-frame sequences with V and J assigned. These tables do not hold every clone; where another copy was compared, an unresolved V gene accounts for under half, and the others remain unexplained. V and J calls and clone size are as listed in that table; D and trimming were resolved from the DNA. For this sample the table gives over 110,000 clones, of which approximately 81% were detected only once. The top ten constitute roughly 8.2% of the sample.

The chain couples TRBV11-2 to TRBJ2-1; TRBD1 lines up with 9 middle nucleotides. The clonotype originates from a human donor in a cohort sampled during active COVID-19. The sample was peripheral blood. CDR3 reads: CASSLAGTGISEQFF. The nucleotides are TGTGCCAGCAGCTTAGCGGGGACAGGGATTAGTGAGCAGTTCTTC.